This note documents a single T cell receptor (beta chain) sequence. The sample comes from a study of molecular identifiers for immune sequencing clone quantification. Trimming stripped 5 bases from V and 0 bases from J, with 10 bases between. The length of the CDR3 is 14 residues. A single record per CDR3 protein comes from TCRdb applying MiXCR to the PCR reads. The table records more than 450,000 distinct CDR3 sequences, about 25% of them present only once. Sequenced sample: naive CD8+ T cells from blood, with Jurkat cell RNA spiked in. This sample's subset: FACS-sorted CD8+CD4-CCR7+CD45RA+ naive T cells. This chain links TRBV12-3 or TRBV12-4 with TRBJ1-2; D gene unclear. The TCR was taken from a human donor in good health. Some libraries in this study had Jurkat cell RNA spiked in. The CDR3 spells CASSDISANYGYTF. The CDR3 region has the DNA TGTGCCAGCAGTGACATCTCTGCTAACTATGGCTACACCTTC.